One sample yielded the 23 T cell receptor beta chains listed below, sequenced in a study of post-analysis software for immune sequencing data. General study points: Five TRBV segments, TRBV5-6, TRBV5-1 and TRBV20-1 among them, were found more frequent in patients than controls.

Their recognized antigens are unknown. Incorporated into the TCR beta cDNA libraries were unique molecular identifiers, which served to reduce PCR and sequencing biases. TCRdb reprocessed the PCR reads with MiXCR, giving one entry per CDR3 protein. Among about 770,000 distinct CDR3 sequences, 35% to 55% were seen once, and the ten largest hold approximately 4.4%. The sample consisted of blood. The source of these receptors is a girl aged 10 to 17 with multiple sclerosis.

The chain employs TRBV20-1 and TRBJ2-1; D remains ambiguous. Trimming stripped 0 bases from V and 6 bases from J, with 21 bases between. CDR3 size: 17 residues. In germline, CDR1 is DFQATT, CDR2 SNEGSKA (reference sequence). The CDR3 here is CSARDPIVHLVGNEQFF. The CDR3 DNA follows: TGCAGTGCTAGAGACCCAATAGTCCACCTGGTTGGCAATGAGCAGTTCTTC.

J is TRBJ2-1 and V is TRBV5-1; D ambiguous. The CDR3 consists of 11 residues. V lost 4 bases and J lost 6, with 5 bases in between. CDR1 SGHRS and CDR2 YFSETQ come from the germline V gene. CDR3 sequence (DNA): TGCGCCAGCAGCATGAGCAATGAGCAGTTCTTC. Its translation: CASSMSNEQFF.

The V and J genes are TRBV7-2 and TRBJ2-1; no definite D call. This CDR3 is 13 amino acids long. Germline CDR1 is SGHTA and CDR2 is FQGNSA. Trimming stripped 1 base from V and 9 bases from J, with 10 bases between. CDR3 loop: CASSLEQFSEQFF. The CDR3, as DNA: TGTGCCAGCAGCTTAGAGCAGTTTAGTGAGCAGTTCTTC.

The V call is TRBV29-1, the J call TRBJ2-4; D is tentatively TRBD1 or TRBD2 (5 bases each). The V end lost 2 bases, the J end lost 8 bases, and 10 bases lay between the germline ends. Germline CDR1 reads SQVTM; CDR2 reads ANQGSEA. This CDR3 has 12 amino acids. DNA for the CDR3: TGCAGCGTTGAATGGGACCGGGACATTCAGTACTTC. Translation gives CSVEWDRDIQYF.

This clonotype showed up just a few times. The V call is TRBV4-1, the J call TRBJ2-1; D is unresolved. V was cut by 0 bases and J by 9 bases, with 9 bases left in between. The CDR3 is 13 amino acids. The V gene's germline CDR1 is MGHRA and CDR2 YSYEKL. CDR3 in DNA: TGCGCCAGCAGCCAAGAAGAGCTAGGTGAGCAGTTCTTC. Its protein is CASSQEELGEQFF.

CDR3 in amino acids: CAISERTSGRAADTQYF. CDR3 DNA sequence: TGTGCCATCAGTGAAAGGACTAGCGGGAGGGCCGCAGATACGCAGTATTTT. V and J are TRBV10-3 and TRBJ2-3, with TRBD2 matching 15 bases. Per germline, CDR1 ENHRY and CDR2 SYGVKD. The length of the CDR3 is 17 residues. V lost 3 bases, J lost 4 bases, and 5 bases stayed unmatched.

This clonotype has just a few counts. The rearrangement links TRBV29-1 to TRBJ1-2; D uncertain. The CDR3 consists of 12 residues. Germline V gene sequence: CDR1 SQVTM, CDR2 ANQGSEA. V lost 4 bases and J lost 2, with 8 bases in between. CDR3 coding DNA: TGCAGCGTTGGCGGAGAGAACTATGGCTACACCTTC. Translated: CSVGGENYGYTF.

The gene calls are TRBV24-1 and TRBJ2-1, with D perhaps matching TRBD1 (6 bases). This CDR3 has 15 residues. The V end lost 6 bases, the J end lost 0 bases, and 11 bases lay between the germline ends. Germline V gives CDR1 KGHDR, CDR2 SFDVKD. This CDR3 is CATSPQGSSYNEQFF. Here the CDR3 DNA reads TGTGCCACCAGTCCTCAGGGGAGCTCCTACAATGAGCAGTTCTTC.

The chain combines TRBV27 with TRBJ2-1; D is uncertain. V lost 10 bases, J lost 4 bases, and 20 bases lay in between. The CDR3 extends over 15 amino acids. Germline V lookup: CDR1 MNHEY, CDR2 SMNVEV (reference sequence). CDR3 protein: CATSRYRAQYNEQFF. DNA for the CDR3: TGTGCCACCTCAAGGTATCGGGCACAATACAATGAGCAGTTCTTC.

The sample holds one count of this clonotype. One end of the junction is discordant with germline, which a read error may explain. The gene calls are TRBV12-3 or TRBV12-4 and TRBJ2-4; the match to TRBD2 covers 7 bases. The CDR3 spans 17 residues. The CDR3 protein is CAGSPGEGPQAKNIQYF. DNA for the CDR3: TGTGCCGGCAGCCCTGGGGAGGGGCCCCAAGCCAAAAACATTCAGTACTTC.

This clonotype was seen only a few times. The genes are TRBV12-3 or TRBV12-4 and TRBJ1-6; TRBD1 agrees at 11 bases. J gave up 7 bases and V 4 bases, and 12 bases lay outside the gene matches. The CDR3 spans 18 residues. The CDR3, as DNA: TGTGCCAGCAGTTCCGGGACAGGGGGAATGTTGGCCAATTCACCCCTCCACTTT. Translated, it gives CASSSGTGGMLANSPLHF.

The table lists this clonotype with a few counts. The chain employs TRBV11-1 and TRBJ2-7, with D tentatively TRBD2 (6 bases). This CDR3 contains 15 residues. In germline, CDR1 is SGHAT, CDR2 FQDESV (reference sequence). The V end lost 4 bases, the J end lost 7 bases, and 20 bases lay between the germline ends. DNA for the CDR3: TGTGCCAGCAGCTCCCCCCGGGACTCGACTTGGGAGCAGTACTTC. Translated: CASSSPRDSTWEQYF. Drawing the rest from reference TRBV11-1 and TRBJ2-7, the complete variable domain is EAEVAQSPRYKITEKSQAVAFWCDPISGHATLYWYRQILGQGPELLVQFQDESVVDDSQLPKDRFSAERLKGVDSTLKIQPAELGDSAMYLCASSSPRDSTWEQYFGPGTRLTVT.

This clonotype showed up just a few times. The V and J genes are TRBV7-8 and TRBJ1-1, with D hard to call. V gave up 1 base and J gave up 0 bases, with 12 bases separating them. The CDR3 totals 16 residues. Germline assignment: CDR1 SGHVS and CDR2 FQNEAQ. As DNA, the CDR3 is TGTGCCAGCAGCTTAGGGGGTTGGGGTGTGAACACTGAAGCTTTCTTT. Translating gives CASSLGGWGVNTEAFF.

The chain joins TRBV12-3 or TRBV12-4 to TRBJ1-4, with no clear D. V lost 6 bases to trimming and J lost 6 bases, with 14 bases between them. CDR3 size: 14 residues. In nucleotides, the CDR3 is TGTGCCAGCAGCACGGACCCGAGGGATGAAAAACTGTTTTTT. Its translation is CASSTDPRDEKLFF.

V is TRBV6-6 and J is TRBJ2-1; D may be TRBD2 (6 bases). V lost 8 bases to trimming and J lost 3 bases, with 20 bases between them. The CDR3 sequence is 16 residues long. Germline lookup yields CDR1 MNHNY and CDR2 SVGAGI (reference sequence). The DNA of the CDR3 is TGTGCCAGCCGAGAGACAGCTAGCGCGCTCTACAATGAGCAGTTCTTC. It yields the protein CASRETASALYNEQFF.

The chain links TRBV6-2 or TRBV6-3 to TRBJ1-1; tentative D call: TRBD1 (6 bases). The CDR3 runs to 13 residues. Germline V lookup: CDR1 MNHEY, CDR2 SVGEGT. The V gene lost 2 bases and the J gene lost 6 bases, with 10 bases spanning the gap. CDR3 DNA sequence: TGTGCCAGCAGTTACGACAGGACATCTGAAGCTTTCTTT. Translation gives CASSYDRTSEAFF.

J is TRBJ2-1 and V is TRBV9; 12 bases are a match to TRBD2. The V gene end was trimmed by 3 bases and the J gene end by 8 bases; junction bases not matched to a gene: 9. The CDR3 covers 16 residues. Germline-derived CDR1 and CDR2 are SGDLS and YYNGEE. The CDR3 here is CASSARLAGVGDEQFF. DNA for the CDR3: TGTGCCAGCAGCGCCCGACTAGCGGGAGTGGGCGATGAGCAGTTCTTC.

This rearrangement joins TRBV13 to TRBJ2-7, with no clear D. The CDR3 contains 14 residues. With 3 bases removed from V and 2 bases from J, the gap between germline ends came to 11 bases. Germline assignment: CDR1 PRHDT and CDR2 FYEKMQ (reference sequence). The CDR3 is CASSFLPSAYEQYF. The DNA for the CDR3 is TGTGCCAGCAGCTTCTTGCCATCAGCCTACGAGCAGTACTTC.

This clonotype was observed a few times. The CDR3 spells CASRYTSGEQFF. As DNA, the CDR3 is TGCGCCAGCAGATACACTAGCGGGGAGCAGTTCTTC. This chain links TRBV10-2 with TRBJ2-1, with 9 bases lining up with TRBD2. The V segment lost 6 bases and the J segment 10 bases; nucleotides outside the gene matches: 4. The germline CDR1 and CDR2 sequences are WSHSY and SAAADI. The CDR3 spans 12 residues.

This chain uses TRBV27 with TRBJ1-2, with TRBD1 matching over 8 bases. V was pared by 5 bases and J by 4 bases, with 6 bases of the junction left unmatched. This CDR3 is 14 amino acids long. Germline V gene lookup returns CDR1 MNHEY and CDR2 SMNVEV (reference sequence). Written as DNA, the CDR3 is TGTGCCAGCAGTGCCGAGGGACAGGTCTATGGCTACACCTTC. This codes for CASSAEGQVYGYTF.

The genes are TRBV29-1 and TRBJ2-2; 8 nucleotides align to TRBD2. The CDR3 is made up of 13 amino acids. J gave up 8 bases and V 5 bases, and 7 bases lay outside the gene matches. The germline V gene encodes CDR1 SQVTM and CDR2 ANQGSEA. Written as DNA, the CDR3 is TGCAGCGTTCGGGGACTAGTTGCTGGGGAGCTGTTTTTT. Translation: CSVRGLVAGELFF.

This clonotype has only a few counts. V is TRBV6-6 and J is TRBJ1-2; 12 nucleotides match TRBD1. J lost 7 bases, V lost 8 bases, and 14 bases had no gene match. Germline V gene lookup returns CDR1 MNHNY and CDR2 SVGAGI (reference sequence). There are 16 residues in the CDR3. In DNA form, the CDR3 reads TGTGCCAGCCGCGACACCGGGACAGGGGGCCTGGGTGGCTACACCTTC. Translation gives CASRDTGTGGLGGYTF.

This clonotype was found a few times. This sequence joins TRBV6-5 and TRBJ2-1; TRBD2 might be the D (5 bases). This CDR3 has 15 residues. From germline, CDR1 is MNHEY and CDR2 SVGAGI. V was trimmed by 6 bases and J by 2 bases, leaving 14 bases between them. DNA of the CDR3: TGTGCCAGCAGGACGACCGGGAATGCCTACAATGAGCAGTTCTTC. Translation gives CASRTTGNAYNEQFF.